This T cell receptor beta chain was sequenced for a study of graft-versus-host responses after intestinal transplantation. As for the study in general: Anti-thymocyte globulin served as induction for all recipients, who then took tacrolimus and steroids for three to four years.

Co-plating was performed using roughly 200,000 CFSE-labeled responder cells and roughly 200,000 irradiated, violet-dye-labeled stimulator cells. Germline CDR1 SGDLS, CDR2 YYNGEE. Deletions cut 3 bases from V and 0 bases from J, with 12 bases between. The CDR3 runs to 16 residues. Study-level points and caveats: The study found high graft-versus-host to host-versus-graft clonal ratios in allografts of patients with graft-donor T cell macrochimerism. Association was observed between peak circulating GvH clone levels and early post-transplant HvG declines.

This clone has just a few counts. Data came from immunoSEQ multiplex PCR; TCRdb stores just in-frame clones and leaves some out. The repertoire holds 15,000 to 20,000 clones, with under 45% as singletons. V is TRBV9 and J is TRBJ1-4; a possible D gene is TRBD1 (5 bases). The clonotype originates from a human patient who received an intestinal transplant. Material: alloreactive CD8+ T cells from a mixed lymphocyte reaction culture, obtained before intestinal transplant. Subset indicated: CFSE-low proliferating T cells sorted from roughly 6-day pre-transplant mixed lymphocyte reaction (GvH or HvG direction). CDR3 DNA sequence: TGTGCCAGCAGCGGGGACGGATCATCAACTAATGAAAAACTGTTTTTT. It encodes CASSGDGSSTNEKLFF.